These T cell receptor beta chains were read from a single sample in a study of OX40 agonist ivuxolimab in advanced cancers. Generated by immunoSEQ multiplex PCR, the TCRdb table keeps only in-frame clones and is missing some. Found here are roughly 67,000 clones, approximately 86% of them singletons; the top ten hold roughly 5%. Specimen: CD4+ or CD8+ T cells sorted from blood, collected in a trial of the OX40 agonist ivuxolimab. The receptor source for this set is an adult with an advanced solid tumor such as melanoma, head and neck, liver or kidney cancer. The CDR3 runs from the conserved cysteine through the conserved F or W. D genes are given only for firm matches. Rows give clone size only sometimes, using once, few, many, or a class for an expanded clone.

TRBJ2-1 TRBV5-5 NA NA TGTGCCAGCAGCTTGGTAGGGGCTCTATCCAACAATGAGCAGTTCTTC CASSLVGALSNNEQFF
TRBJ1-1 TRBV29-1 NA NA TGCAGCGTTGAACAGGGAGCTTATGAAGCTTTCTTT CSVEQGAYEAFF
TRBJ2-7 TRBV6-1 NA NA TGTGCCAGCACATTATCTCAAGGGGTCGGTAGCGAGCAGTACTTC CASTLSQGVGSEQYF
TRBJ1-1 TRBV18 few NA TGTGCCAGCTCACCACGGGAGGAAGCTTTCTTT CASSPREEAFF
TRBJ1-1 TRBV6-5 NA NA TGTGCTACAAACGGCCTAGTCCCCACTGAAGCTTTCTTT CATNGLVPTEAFF
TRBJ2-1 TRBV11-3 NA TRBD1 TGTGCCAGCAGCTTAGGGACAGGGGTTTTCAATGAGCAGTTCTTC CASSLGTGVFNEQFF
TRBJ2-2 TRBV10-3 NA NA TGTGCCAATTCGGAGGGCTCGCTCACCGGGGAGCTGTTTTTT CANSEGSLTGELFF
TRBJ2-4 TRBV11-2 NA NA TGTGCCAGCAGCTTAGACCTAGCCAAAAACATTCAGTACTTC CASSLDLAKNIQYF
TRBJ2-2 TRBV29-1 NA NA TGCAGCGTTGAATACGGGAGTCTCGCCGGGGAGCTGTTTTTT CSVEYGSLAGELFF
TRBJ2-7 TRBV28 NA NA TGTGCCATTTTGCGGGACACCCCCTACGAGCAGTACTTC CAILRDTPYEQYF
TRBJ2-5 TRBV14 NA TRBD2 TGTGCCAGCAGCCAAGAGGTGGCAAGCGGGGGGACTGAGACCCAGTACTTC CASSQEVASGGTETQYF
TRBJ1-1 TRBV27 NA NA TGTGCCAGCAGTCCAGGGACCCTGTCAACTACTGAAGCTTTCTTT CASSPGTLSTTEAFF
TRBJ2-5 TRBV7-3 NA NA TGTGCCAGCAGCTTAGGGGACAATATGAGAGAGACCCAGTACTTC CASSLGDNMRETQYF
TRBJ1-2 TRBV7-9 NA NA TGTGCCAGCAGCTTAGCTTCCACCTCTTACACCTTC CASSLASTSYTF
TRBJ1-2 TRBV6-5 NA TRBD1 TGTGCCAGCAGTGGAGGGACAGGGATTTTTGGCTACACCTTC CASSGGTGIFGYTF
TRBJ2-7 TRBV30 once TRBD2 TGTGCCTGGAGCGATCCCCCGGGACTAGCGGTCTACGAGCAGTACTTC CAWSDPPGLAVYEQYF
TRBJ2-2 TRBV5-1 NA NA TGCGCCAGCAGCTTGGCCCAGATGGCCGGGCCCGGGGAGCTGTTTTTT CASSLAQMAGPGELFF
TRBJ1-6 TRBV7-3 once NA TGTGCCAGCAGCTCGCAGGGGATTGGTGATTCACCCCTCCACTTT CASSSQGIGDSPLHF
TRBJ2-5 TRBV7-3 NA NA TGTGCCAGCAGCTTAGCCAGGGAAGAGACCCAGTACTTC CASSLAREETQYF
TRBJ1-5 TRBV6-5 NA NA TGTGCCACCAAGGGGAGGAGCAATCAGCCCCAGCATTTT CATKGRSNQPQHF
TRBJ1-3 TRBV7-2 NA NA TGTGCCAGCACCGTTCGGGGGTCTGGAAACACCATATATTTT CASTVRGSGNTIYF
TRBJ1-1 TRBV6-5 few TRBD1 TGTGCCAGCAGGAACGACAGGGCCACTGAAGCTTTCTTT CASRNDRATEAFF
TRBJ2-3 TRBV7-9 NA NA TGTGCCAGCAGCTTAGGGCGGAACACAGATACGCAGTATTTT CASSLGRNTDTQYF